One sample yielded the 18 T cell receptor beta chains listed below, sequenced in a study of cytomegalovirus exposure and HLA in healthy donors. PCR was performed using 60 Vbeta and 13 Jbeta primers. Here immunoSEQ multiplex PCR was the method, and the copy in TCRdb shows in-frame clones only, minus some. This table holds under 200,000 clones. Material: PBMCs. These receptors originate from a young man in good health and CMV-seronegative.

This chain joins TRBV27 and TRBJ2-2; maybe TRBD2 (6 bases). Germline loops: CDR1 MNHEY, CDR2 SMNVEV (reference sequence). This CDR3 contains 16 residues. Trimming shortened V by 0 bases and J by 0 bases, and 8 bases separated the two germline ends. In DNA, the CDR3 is TGTGCCAGCAGTTTATCTAGCGGACCGAACACCGGGGAGCTGTTTTTT. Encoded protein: CASSLSSGPNTGELFF.

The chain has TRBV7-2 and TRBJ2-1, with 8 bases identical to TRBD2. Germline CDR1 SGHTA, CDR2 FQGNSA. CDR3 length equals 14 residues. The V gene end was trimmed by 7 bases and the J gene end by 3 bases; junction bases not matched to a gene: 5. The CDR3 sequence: CASTPAGVYNEQFF. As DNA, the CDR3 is TGTGCCAGCACCCCAGCGGGGGTCTACAATGAGCAGTTCTTC. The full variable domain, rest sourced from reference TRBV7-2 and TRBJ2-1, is GAGVSQSPSNKVTEKGKDVELRCDPISGHTALYWYRQSLGQGLEFLIYFQGNSAPDKSGLPSDRFSAERTGGSVSTLTIQRTQQEDSAVYLCASTPAGVYNEQFFGPGTRLTVL.

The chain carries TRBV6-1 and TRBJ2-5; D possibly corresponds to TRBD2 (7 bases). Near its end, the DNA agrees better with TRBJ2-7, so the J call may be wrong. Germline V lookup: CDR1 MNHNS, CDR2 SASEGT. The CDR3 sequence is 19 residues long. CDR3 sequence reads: CASSGRDTGGLAEPYEQYF. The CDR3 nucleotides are TGTGCCAGCAGTGGCCGGGACACGGGAGGTCTAGCGGAACCATACGAGCAGTACTTC.

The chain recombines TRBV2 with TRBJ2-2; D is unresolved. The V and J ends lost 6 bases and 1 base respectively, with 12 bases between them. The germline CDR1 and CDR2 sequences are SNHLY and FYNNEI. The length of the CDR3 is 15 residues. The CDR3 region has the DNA TGTGCCAGCAGGCTTGAGTATGGGAACACCGGGGAGCTGTTTTTT. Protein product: CASRLEYGNTGELFF.

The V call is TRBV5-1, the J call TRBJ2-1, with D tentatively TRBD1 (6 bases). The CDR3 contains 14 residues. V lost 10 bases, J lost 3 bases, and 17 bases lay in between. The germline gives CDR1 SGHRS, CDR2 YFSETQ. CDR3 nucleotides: TGCGCCGTTTCAGGGGCCCCCGGCTACAATGAGCAGTTCTTC. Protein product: CAVSGAPGYNEQFF.

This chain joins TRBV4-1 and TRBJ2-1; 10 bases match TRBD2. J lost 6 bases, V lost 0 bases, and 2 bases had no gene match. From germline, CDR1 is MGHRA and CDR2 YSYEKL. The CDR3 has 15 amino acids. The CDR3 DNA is TGCGCCAGCAGCCAAGACCGGACTAGCGGCAATGAGCAGTTCTTC. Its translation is CASSQDRTSGNEQFF.

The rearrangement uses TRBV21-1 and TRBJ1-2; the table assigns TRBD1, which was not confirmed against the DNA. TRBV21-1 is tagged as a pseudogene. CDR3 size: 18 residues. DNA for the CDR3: TGTGCCAGCAGCAAAGTCGGGACAGGGGATTCAGCTAACTATGGCTACACCTTC. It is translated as CASSKVGTGDSANYGYTF.

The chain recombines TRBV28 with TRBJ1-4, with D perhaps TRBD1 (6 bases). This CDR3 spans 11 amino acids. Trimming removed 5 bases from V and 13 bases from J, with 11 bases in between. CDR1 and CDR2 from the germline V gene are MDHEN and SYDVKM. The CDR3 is CASSLQGRLFF. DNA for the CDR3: TGTGCCAGCAGTCTACAGGGAAGACTGTTTTTT.

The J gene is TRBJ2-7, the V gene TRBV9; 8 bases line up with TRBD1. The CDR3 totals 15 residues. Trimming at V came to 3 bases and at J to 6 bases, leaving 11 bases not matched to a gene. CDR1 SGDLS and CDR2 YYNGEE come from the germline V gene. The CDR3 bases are TGTGCCAGCAGCGGGGGGACAGGCCGGAAGGGCGAGCAGTACTTC. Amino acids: CASSGGTGRKGEQYF.

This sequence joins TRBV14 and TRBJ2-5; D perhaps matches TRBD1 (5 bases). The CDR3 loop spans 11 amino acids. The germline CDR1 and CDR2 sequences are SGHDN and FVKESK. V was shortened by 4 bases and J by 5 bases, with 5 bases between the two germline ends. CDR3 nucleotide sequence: TGTGCCAGCAGCCGACAGGAGACCCAGTACTTC. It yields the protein CASSRQETQYF.

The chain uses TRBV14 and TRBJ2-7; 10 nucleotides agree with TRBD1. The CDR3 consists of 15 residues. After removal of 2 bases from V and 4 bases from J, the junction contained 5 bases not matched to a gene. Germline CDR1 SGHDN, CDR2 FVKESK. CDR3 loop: CASSQPTGGSYEQYF. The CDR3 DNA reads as TGTGCCAGCAGCCAACCGACAGGGGGCTCTTACGAGCAGTACTTC.

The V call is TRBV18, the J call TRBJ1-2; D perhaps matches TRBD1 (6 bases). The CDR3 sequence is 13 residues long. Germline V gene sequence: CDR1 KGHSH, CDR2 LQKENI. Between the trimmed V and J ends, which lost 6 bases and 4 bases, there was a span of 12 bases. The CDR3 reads CASSEGVPYGYTF. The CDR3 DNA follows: TGTGCCAGCTCTGAGGGGGTTCCCTATGGCTACACCTTC.

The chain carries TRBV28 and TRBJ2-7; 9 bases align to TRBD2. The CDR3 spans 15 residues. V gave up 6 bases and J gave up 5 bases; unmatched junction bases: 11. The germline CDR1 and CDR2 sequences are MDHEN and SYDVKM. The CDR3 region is CASSLWGTSKDEQYF. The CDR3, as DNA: TGTGCCAGCAGCCTGTGGGGGACTAGCAAAGACGAGCAGTACTTC.

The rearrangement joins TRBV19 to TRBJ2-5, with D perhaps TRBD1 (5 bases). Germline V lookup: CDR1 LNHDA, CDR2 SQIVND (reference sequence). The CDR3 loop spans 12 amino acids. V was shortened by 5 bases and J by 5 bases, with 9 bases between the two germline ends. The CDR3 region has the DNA TGTGCCAGTAGTGTCGCAGGGGAGACCCAGTACTTC. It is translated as CASSVAGETQYF.

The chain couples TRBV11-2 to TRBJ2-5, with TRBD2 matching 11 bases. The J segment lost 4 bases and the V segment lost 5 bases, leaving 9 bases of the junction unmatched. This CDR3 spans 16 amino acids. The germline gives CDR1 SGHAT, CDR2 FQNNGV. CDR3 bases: TGTGCCAGCAGCCCCCCACTAGCGGGAGTAGGAGAGACCCAGTACTTC. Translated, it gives CASSPPLAGVGETQYF.

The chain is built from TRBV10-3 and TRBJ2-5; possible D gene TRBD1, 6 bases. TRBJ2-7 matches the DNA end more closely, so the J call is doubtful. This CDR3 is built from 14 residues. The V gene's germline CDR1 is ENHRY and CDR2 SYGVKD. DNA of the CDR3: TGTGCCATCAGTGAACAGGGTGTTCCCTACGAGCAGTACTTC. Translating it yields CAISEQGVPYEQYF.

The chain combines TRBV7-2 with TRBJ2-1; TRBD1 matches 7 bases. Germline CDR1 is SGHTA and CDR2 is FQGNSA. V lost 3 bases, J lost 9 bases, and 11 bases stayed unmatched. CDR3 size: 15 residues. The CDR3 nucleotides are TGTGCCAGCAGCTTCGGGACAGCCGGTGGGGGTGAGCAGTTCTTC. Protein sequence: CASSFGTAGGGEQFF.

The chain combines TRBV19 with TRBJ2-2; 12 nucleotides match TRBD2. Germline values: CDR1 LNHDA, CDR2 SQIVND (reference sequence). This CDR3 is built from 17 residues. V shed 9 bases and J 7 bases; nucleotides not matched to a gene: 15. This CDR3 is CASRRSSGGELVGELFF. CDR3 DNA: TGTGCCAGCCGACGGTCTAGCGGGGGGGAATTGGTCGGGGAGCTGTTTTTT.